The 11 T cell receptor beta chains in this list originate from one sample, sequenced in a study of Ad26.COV2.S vaccination and SARS-CoV-2 variants. Treatment defined: roughly 19 received Ad26.COV2.S at low or high dose, single or two shots; several received placebo; per-sample allocation not given. Following the first vaccine or placebo injection, samples were taken on day 63. The table came from immunoSEQ multiplex PCR; TCRdb's copy has only in-frame clones and leaves some out. The sample carries 200,000 to 300,000 clones, approximately 90% recorded once. This specimen consisted of peripheral blood, obtained in a trial of Ad26.COV2.S vaccine versus placebo. These receptors were collected from a person between 18 and 65 years old who received the Ad26.COV2.S COVID-19 vaccine or a placebo.

The chain links TRBV30 to TRBJ1-4; D gene unclear. V was clipped by 2 bases and J by 2 bases, with 12 bases between them. The CDR3 covers 15 residues. Germline lookup yields CDR1 GTSNPN and CDR2 SVGIG (reference sequence). The CDR3 here is CAWSIGKVTNEKLFF. CDR3 sequence (DNA): TGTGCCTGGAGTATAGGGAAGGTCACTAATGAAAAACTGTTTTTT.

V is TRBV5-6 and J is TRBJ2-3; tentative D call: TRBD2 (5 bases). The CDR3 sequence is 17 residues long. V was shortened by 0 bases and J by 2 bases, with 16 bases between the two germline ends. The germline CDR1 and CDR2 sequences are SGHDT and YYEEEE. The CDR3 region is CASSLAGGGSFTDTQYF. The CDR3 DNA reads TGTGCCAGCAGCTTGGCGGGTGGAGGCTCGTTCACAGATACGCAGTATTTT.

The J gene is TRBJ2-1, the V gene TRBV12-3 or TRBV12-4; TRBD2 matches 9 bases. The CDR3 runs 13 residues. Germline trimming cut 6 bases from V and 7 bases from J; bases unmatched to any gene: 4. CDR3 protein: CASRAGGGNEQFF. CDR3 DNA: TGTGCCAGCAGAGCGGGGGGCGGGAATGAGCAGTTCTTC.

J is TRBJ2-3 and V is TRBV2; TRBD2 agrees at 8 bases. In germline, CDR1 is SNHLY, CDR2 FYNNEI. V was pared by 8 bases and J by 3 bases, with 10 bases of the junction left unmatched. The CDR3 is 15 residues long. The CDR3 coding sequence is TGTGCCAGCCTACGCGGCGGGGGGACTACAGATACGCAGTATTTT. Amino acids: CASLRGGGTTDTQYF.

The genes are TRBV2 and TRBJ1-6; TRBD1 agrees at 7 bases. Germline CDR1 SNHLY, CDR2 FYNNEI. Trimming removed 7 bases from V and 5 bases from J; junction bases left unmatched: 5. There are 14 residues in the CDR3. The CDR3 reads CASIRDRNNSPLHF. CDR3 nucleotide sequence: TGTGCCAGCATCCGGGACAGAAATAATTCACCCCTCCACTTT.

This chain joins TRBV4-1 and TRBJ2-3; D is ambiguous. Trimming took 0 bases from V and 4 from J, leaving 17 bases between them. The germline gives CDR1 MGHRA, CDR2 YSYEKL. The CDR3 contains 17 residues. CDR3 sequence: CASSQDFVPRHSDTQYF. CDR3 in DNA: TGCGCCAGCAGCCAAGATTTTGTCCCCCGGCACTCAGATACGCAGTATTTT.

The V call is TRBV3-1 (or the pseudogene TRBV3-2), the J call TRBJ1-5; D is perhaps TRBD1 (5 bases). Germline assignment: CDR1 LGHDT and CDR2 YNNKEL (reference sequence). V was clipped by 2 bases and J by 4 bases, with 18 bases between them. CDR3 length equals 17 residues. CDR3: CASSQSAECRENQPQHF. Written as DNA, the CDR3 is TGTGCCAGCAGCCAATCGGCCGAGTGCAGGGAGAATCAGCCCCAGCATTTT.

The rearrangement uses TRBV6-1 and TRBJ1-4, with D tentatively TRBD1 (5 bases). Looked up from germline, CDR1 is MNHNS and CDR2 is SASEGT. Trimming removed 3 bases from V and 0 bases from J, with 5 bases in between. The CDR3 runs 14 residues. The CDR3 protein is CASSEGATNEKLFF. The CDR3 nucleotides read TGTGCCAGCAGTGAGGGGGCAACTAATGAAAAACTGTTTTTT.

This clone was observed once. The chain recombines TRBV6-5 with TRBJ2-1, with TRBD2 matching 7 bases. The V gene's germline CDR1 is MNHEY and CDR2 SVGAGI. V was clipped by 4 bases and J by 1 base; unmatched bases: 1. This CDR3 has 14 residues. The CDR3: CASSWRESYNEQFF. CDR3 DNA sequence: TGTGCCAGCAGTTGGCGGGAGTCCTACAATGAGCAGTTCTTC.

The chain joins TRBV7-3 to TRBJ2-1; TRBD2 aligns across 8 bases. This CDR3 is 17 amino acids long. Germline CDR1 is SGHTA and CDR2 is FQGTGA. V lost 5 bases and J lost 4; bases outside the gene matches: 13. The CDR3 DNA is TGTGCCAGCAGCCCGGCTTCCCGCGGCGGGGGGTACAATGAGCAGTTCTTC. Amino acid sequence: CASSPASRGGGYNEQFF.

This chain uses TRBV18 with TRBJ2-7; D remains unclear. The CDR3 totals 14 residues. Germline-derived CDR1 and CDR2 are KGHSH and LQKENI. V was shortened by 3 bases and J by 0 bases, with 9 bases between the two germline ends. This chain's CDR3 is CASSPRTSSYEQYF. The CDR3 region has the DNA TGTGCCAGCTCACCCAGGACGAGCTCCTACGAGCAGTACTTC.